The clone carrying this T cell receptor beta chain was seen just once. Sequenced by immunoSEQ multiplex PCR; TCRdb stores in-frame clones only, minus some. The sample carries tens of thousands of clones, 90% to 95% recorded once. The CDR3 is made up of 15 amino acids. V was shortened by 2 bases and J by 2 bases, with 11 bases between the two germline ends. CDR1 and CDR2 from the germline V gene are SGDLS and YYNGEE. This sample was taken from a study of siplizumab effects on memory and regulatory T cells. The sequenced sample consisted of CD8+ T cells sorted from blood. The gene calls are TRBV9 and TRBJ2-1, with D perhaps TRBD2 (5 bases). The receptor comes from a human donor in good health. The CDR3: CASSVQAAAYNEQFF. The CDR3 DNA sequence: TGTGCCAGCAGCGTCCAAGCGGCCGCCTACAATGAGCAGTTCTTC. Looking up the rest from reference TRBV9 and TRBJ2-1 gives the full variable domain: DSGVTQTPKHLITATGQRVTLRCSPRSGDLSVYWYQQSLDQGLQFLIQYYNGEERAKGNILERFSAQQFPDLHSELNLSSLELGDSALYFCASSVQAAAYNEQFFGPGTRLTVL.